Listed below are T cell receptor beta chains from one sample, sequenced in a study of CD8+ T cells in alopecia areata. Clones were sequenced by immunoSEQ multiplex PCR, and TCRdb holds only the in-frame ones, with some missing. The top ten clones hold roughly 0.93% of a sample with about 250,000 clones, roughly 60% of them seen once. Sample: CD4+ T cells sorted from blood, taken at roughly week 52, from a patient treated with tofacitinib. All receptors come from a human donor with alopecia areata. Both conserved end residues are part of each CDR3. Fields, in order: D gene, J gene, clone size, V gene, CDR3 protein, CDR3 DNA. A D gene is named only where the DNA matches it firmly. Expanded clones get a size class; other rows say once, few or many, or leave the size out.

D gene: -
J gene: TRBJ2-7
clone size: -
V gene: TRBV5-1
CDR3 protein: CASSLAPGNEQYF
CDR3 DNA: TGCGCCAGCAGCTTGGCCCCAGGGAACGAGCAGTACTTC

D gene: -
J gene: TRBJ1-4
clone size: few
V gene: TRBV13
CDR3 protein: CASRTQQWELFF
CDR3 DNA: TGTGCCAGCAGGACCCAACAGTGGGAACTGTTTTTT

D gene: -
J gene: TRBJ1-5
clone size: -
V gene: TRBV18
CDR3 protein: CASSPPGHGGQPQHF
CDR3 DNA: TGTGCCAGCTCCCCTCCGGGGCACGGTGGTCAGCCCCAGCATTTT

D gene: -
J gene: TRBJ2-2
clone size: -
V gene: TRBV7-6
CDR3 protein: CASSDSANTGELFF
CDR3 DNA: TGTGCCAGCAGCGACAGCGCGAACACCGGGGAGCTGTTTTTT

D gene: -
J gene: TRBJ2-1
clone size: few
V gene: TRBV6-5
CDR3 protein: CASSLRTLGGHEQFF
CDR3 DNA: TGTGCCAGCAGTCTCCGGACGTTGGGTGGCCATGAGCAGTTCTTC

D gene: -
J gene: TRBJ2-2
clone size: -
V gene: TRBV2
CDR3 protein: CASSSWGNTGELFF
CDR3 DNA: TGTGCCAGCAGCTCGTGGGGGAACACCGGGGAGCTGTTTTTT

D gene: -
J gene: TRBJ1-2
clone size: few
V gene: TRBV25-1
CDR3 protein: CASSESGFYGYTF
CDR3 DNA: TGTGCCAGCAGTGAATCGGGATTCTATGGCTACACCTTC

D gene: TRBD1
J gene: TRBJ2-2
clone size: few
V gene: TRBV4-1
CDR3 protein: CASSVGQGIVGELFF
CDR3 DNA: TGCGCCAGCAGCGTGGGACAGGGTATTGTCGGGGAGCTGTTTTTT

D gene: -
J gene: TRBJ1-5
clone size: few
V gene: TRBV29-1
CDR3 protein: CSVPTGSNQPQHF
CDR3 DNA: TGCAGCGTTCCCACGGGAAGCAATCAGCCCCAGCATTTT

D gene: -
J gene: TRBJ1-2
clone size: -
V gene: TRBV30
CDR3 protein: CAWSLGLTPYGYTF
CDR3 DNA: TGTGCCTGGAGTTTGGGGTTAACCCCCTATGGCTACACCTTC

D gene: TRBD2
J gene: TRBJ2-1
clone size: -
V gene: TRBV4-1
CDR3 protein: CASAMGTSGINEQFF
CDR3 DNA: TGCGCCAGCGCTATGGGGACTAGCGGGATTAATGAGCAGTTCTTC

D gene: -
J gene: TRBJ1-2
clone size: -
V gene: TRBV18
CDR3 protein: CASSQDWNYGYTF
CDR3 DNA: TGTGCCAGCTCACAGGACTGGAACTATGGCTACACCTTC

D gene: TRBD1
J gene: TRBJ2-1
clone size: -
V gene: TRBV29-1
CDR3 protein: CSGVGQGVYDEQFF
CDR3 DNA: TGCAGCGGGGTGGGACAGGGGGTTTACGATGAGCAGTTCTTC

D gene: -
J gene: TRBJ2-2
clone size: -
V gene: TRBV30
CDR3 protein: CAWRGIGDTGELFF
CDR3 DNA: TGTGCCTGGAGGGGAATAGGGGACACCGGGGAGCTGTTTTTT

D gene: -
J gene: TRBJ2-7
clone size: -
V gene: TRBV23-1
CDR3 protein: CASSPAGGPSYEQYF
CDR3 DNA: TGCGCCAGCAGTCCGGCCGGGGGCCCTTCCTACGAGCAGTACTTC

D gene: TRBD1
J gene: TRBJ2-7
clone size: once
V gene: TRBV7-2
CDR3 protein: CASSPEDRVAYEQYF
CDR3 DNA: TGTGCCAGCAGCCCAGAGGACAGGGTGGCCTACGAGCAGTACTTC

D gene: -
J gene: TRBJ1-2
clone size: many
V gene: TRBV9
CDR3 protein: CASSVDSRDYGYTF
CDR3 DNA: TGTGCCAGCAGCGTAGATAGCAGGGACTATGGCTACACCTTC

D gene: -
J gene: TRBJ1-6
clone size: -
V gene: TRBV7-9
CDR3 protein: CASSPGGDSPLHF
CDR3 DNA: TGTGCCAGCAGCCCTGGAGGGGATTCACCCCTCCACTTT

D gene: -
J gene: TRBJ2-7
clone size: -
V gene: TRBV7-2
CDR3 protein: CASSLWYEQYF
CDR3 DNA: TGTGCCAGCAGCTTATGGTACGAGCAGTACTTC

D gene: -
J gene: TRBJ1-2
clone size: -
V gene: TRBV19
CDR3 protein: CASVPPDRVGYTF
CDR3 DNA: TGTGCCAGCGTCCCCCCCGACCGGGTTGGCTACACCTTC

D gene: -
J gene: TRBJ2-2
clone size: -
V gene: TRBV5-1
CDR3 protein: CASSLAGGTGELFF
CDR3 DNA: TGCGCCAGCAGCTTGGCAGGAGGGACCGGGGAGCTGTTTTTT

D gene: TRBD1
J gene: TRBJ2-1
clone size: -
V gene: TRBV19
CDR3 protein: CASSQDRGYNEQFF
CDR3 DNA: TGTGCCAGTAGTCAGGACAGGGGCTACAATGAGCAGTTCTTC

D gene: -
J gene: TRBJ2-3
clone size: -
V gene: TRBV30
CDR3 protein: CAWSTGSTDTQYF
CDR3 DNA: TGTGCCTGGAGCACAGGGAGCACAGATACGCAGTATTTT

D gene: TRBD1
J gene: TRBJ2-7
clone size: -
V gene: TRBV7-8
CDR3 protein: CASSFGTGVDEQYF
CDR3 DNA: TGTGCCAGCAGCTTCGGGACAGGAGTTGACGAGCAGTACTTC

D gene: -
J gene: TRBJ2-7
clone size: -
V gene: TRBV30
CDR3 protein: CAWSVGVIDREQYF
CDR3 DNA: TGTGCCTGGAGTGTGGGGGTTATTGATCGAGAGCAGTACTTC

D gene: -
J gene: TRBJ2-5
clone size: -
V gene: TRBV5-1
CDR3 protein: CASSRTGSHPETQYF
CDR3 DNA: TGCGCCAGCAGCAGAACCGGGTCCCACCCGGAGACCCAGTACTTC

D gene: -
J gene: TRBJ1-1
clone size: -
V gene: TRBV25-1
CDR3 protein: CASRATGNTEAFF
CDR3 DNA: TGTGCCAGCAGGGCAACAGGGAACACTGAAGCTTTCTTT

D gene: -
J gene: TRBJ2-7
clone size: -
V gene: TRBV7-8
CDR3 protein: CASTKSRASYEQYF
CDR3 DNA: TGTGCCAGCACAAAGAGCAGGGCCTCCTACGAGCAGTACTTC

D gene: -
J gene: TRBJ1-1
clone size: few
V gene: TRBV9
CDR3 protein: CASGKGFPNTEAFF
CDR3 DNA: TGTGCCAGCGGTAAGGGGTTCCCGAACACTGAAGCTTTCTTT

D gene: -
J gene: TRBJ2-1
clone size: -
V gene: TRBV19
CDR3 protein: CASSLSPRPGNEQFF
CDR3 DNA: TGTGCCAGTAGTCTAAGCCCGCGGCCGGGCAATGAGCAGTTCTTC

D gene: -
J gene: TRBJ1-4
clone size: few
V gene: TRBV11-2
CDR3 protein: CASRQGEKLFF
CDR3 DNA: TGTGCCAGCAGACAGGGTGAAAAACTGTTTTTT

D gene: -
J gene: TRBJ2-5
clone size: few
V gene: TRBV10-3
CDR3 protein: CAISDGQPLQETQYF
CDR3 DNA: TGTGCCATCAGTGATGGGCAGCCCCTGCAAGAGACCCAGTACTTC

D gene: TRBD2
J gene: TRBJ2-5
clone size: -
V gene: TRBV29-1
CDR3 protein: CSVPRGGGVLETQYF
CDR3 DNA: TGCAGCGTCCCCAGGGGCGGGGGGGTTCTTGAGACCCAGTACTTC

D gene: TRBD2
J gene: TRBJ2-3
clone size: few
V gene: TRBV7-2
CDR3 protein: CASSLVLAGGPDTQYF
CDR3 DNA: TGTGCCAGCAGCTTAGTACTAGCGGGGGGGCCAGATACGCAGTATTTT

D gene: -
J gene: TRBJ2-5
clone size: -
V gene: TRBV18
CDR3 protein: CASSPLAVQETQYF
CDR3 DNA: TGTGCCAGCTCACCTCTCGCGGTCCAAGAGACCCAGTACTTC

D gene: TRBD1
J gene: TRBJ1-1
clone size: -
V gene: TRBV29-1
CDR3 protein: CSVEDHGRGFTEAFF
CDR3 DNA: TGCAGCGTTGAAGATCACGGCAGGGGGTTCACTGAAGCTTTCTTT

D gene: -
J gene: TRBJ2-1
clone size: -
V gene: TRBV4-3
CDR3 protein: CASSQEGGEQFF
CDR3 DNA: TGCGCCAGCAGCCAAGAGGGGGGAGAGCAGTTCTTC

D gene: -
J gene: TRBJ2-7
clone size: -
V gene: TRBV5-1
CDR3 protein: CASSPEQGGSYEQYF
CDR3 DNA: TGCGCCAGCAGCCCTGAACAGGGAGGTTCCTACGAGCAGTACTTC

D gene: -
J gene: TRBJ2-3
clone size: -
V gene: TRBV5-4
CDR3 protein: CATLPGEDNTDTQYF
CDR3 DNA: TGTGCCACCCTTCCGGGGGAGGATAACACAGATACGCAGTATTTT

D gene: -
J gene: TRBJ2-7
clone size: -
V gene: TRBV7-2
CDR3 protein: CASSFGNTYEQYF
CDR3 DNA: TGTGCCAGCAGCTTTGGAAACACCTACGAGCAGTACTTC

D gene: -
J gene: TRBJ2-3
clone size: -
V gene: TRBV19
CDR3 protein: CASSLGLHTDTQYF
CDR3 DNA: TGTGCCAGTAGTCTTGGACTACACACAGATACGCAGTATTTT

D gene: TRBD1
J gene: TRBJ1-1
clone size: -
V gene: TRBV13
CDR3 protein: CASSPVRGPNTEAFF
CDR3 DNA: TGTGCCAGCAGCCCAGTCAGGGGGCCGAACACTGAAGCTTTCTTT

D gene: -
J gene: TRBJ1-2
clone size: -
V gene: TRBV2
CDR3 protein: CASRMTDGYTF
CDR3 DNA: TGTGCCAGCAGAATGACGGATGGCTACACCTTC